These 27 T cell receptor beta chains were sequenced from one sample in a study of shared clonotypes between healthy human individuals. Produced via immunoSEQ multiplex PCR; TCRdb's table is partial and in-frame only. The sample records some 900,000 clones, less than 85% being singletons. Input material: memory CD4+ T cells sorted from blood. Sample subset: CD45RA-negative fraction. The receptors stem from a young man in good health.

As regards this clone: A read error is possible here, since a much larger clone lies one base away. The chain carries TRBV5-6 and TRBJ2-5, with 11 nucleotides matching TRBD2. This CDR3 is built from 14 residues. Germline-derived CDR1 and CDR2 are SGHDT and YYEEEE. With V trimmed by 2 bases and J by 4 bases, 1 base remained unmatched. CDR3: CASSFLAGGETQYF. In nucleotides, the CDR3 is TGTGCCAGCAGCTTCCTAGCGGGGGGAGAGACCCAGTACTTC.

The chain carries TRBV7-2 and TRBJ2-1, with D perhaps being TRBD1 or TRBD2 (5 bases each). CDR3 length: 15 amino acids. In germline, CDR1 is SGHTA, CDR2 FQGNSA. V lost 6 bases and J 8 bases, leaving 20 bases between the germline ends. In DNA form, the CDR3 reads TGTGCCAGCAGGGGGGACGCAGGAGGTAGGGATGAGCAGTTCTTC. This encodes CASRGDAGGRDEQFF.

This clone has a handful of counts. V gene TRBV18 combines with J gene TRBJ2-3, with 12 bases aligning to TRBD2. Germline V gene lookup returns CDR1 KGHSH and CDR2 LQKENI. V shed 3 bases, J shed 7 bases, and the junction held 8 bases outside the gene matches. This CDR3 is built from 16 residues. The CDR3 sequence: CASSPQSTSGGNTQYF. CDR3 coding DNA: TGTGCCAGCTCACCTCAATCGACTAGCGGGGGTAATACGCAGTATTTT.

A few counts support this clone. The gene calls are TRBV6-6 and TRBJ1-2; D perhaps matches TRBD1 (5 bases). Germline loops: CDR1 MNHNY, CDR2 SVGAGI (reference sequence). Trimming stripped 8 bases from V and 0 bases from J, with 16 bases between. The CDR3 has 15 amino acids. The CDR3 DNA sequence: TGTGCCAGCGGCGTAGGGACGCTAGCTAACTATGGCTACACCTTC. It codes for CASGVGTLANYGYTF.

In its sample, this clone was seen once. The V and J genes are TRBV1 and TRBJ2-3. TRBV1 is a documented pseudogene. This CDR3 is built from 16 residues. In nucleotides, the CDR3 is TGCACCAGCAGCCGAATACGTTCAGTCTGCGCAGATACGCAGTATTTT. Its protein is CTSSRIRSVCADTQYF.

Worth noting for this clone: A much more abundant neighbour one base away suggests this may be a read error. This chain uses TRBV5-4 with TRBJ2-3; D gene unclear. The CDR3 contains 12 residues. Germline CDR1 is SGHNT and CDR2 is YYREEE (reference sequence). V gave up 2 bases and J gave up 0 bases, with 1 base separating them. The DNA of the CDR3 is TGTGCCAGCAGCTTTAGCACAGATACGCAGTATTTT. Its translation: CASSFSTDTQYF.

A word on this clone: One junction end does not reproduce the germline sequence, and a read error may be involved. The chain couples TRBV7-9 to TRBJ2-5, with 10 positions matching TRBD2. CDR3 length equals 14 residues. CDR1 is SEHNR, CDR2 FQNEAQ, per germline (reference sequence). The CDR3 loop is CASSIAGGSETQYF. CDR3 in DNA: TGTGCCAGCAGCATAGCGGGGGGTTCCGAGACCCAGTACTTC.

This chain connects TRBV18 to TRBJ1-1; a weak D match, TRBD1 (5 bases). The V gene lost 2 bases and the J gene lost 0 bases, with 10 bases spanning the gap. Germline loops: CDR1 KGHSH, CDR2 LQKENI. The CDR3 is made up of 15 amino acids. The CDR3 spells CASSPGGVMNTEAFF. The CDR3, as DNA: TGTGCCAGCTCACCAGGGGGGGTCATGAACACTGAAGCTTTCTTT.

This clone was seen ten or more times. This chain links TRBV7-6 with TRBJ1-6; 10 bases are shared with TRBD1. CDR3 length equals 14 residues. CDR1 is SGHVS, CDR2 FNYEAQ, per germline. The junction had 1 base not matched to a gene; V was cut back by 3 bases and J by 8 bases. The CDR3 DNA sequence: TGTGCCAGCAGCTTCGGGACAGGGGATTCACCCCTCCACTTT. It translates to CASSFGTGDSPLHF.

Regarding this clone: This clone may be a read error of a much larger clone one base away. This chain connects TRBV2 to TRBJ2-3; D remains ambiguous. V shed 5 bases and J shed 0 bases, with 6 bases lying between them. Germline CDR1 is SNHLY and CDR2 is FYNNEI. The length of the CDR3 is 13 residues. The CDR3 protein is CASSYTSTDTQYF. CDR3 nucleotides: TGTGCCAGCAGTTATACTAGCACAGATACGCAGTATTTT.

In this sample, this clone turned up once. This rearrangement joins TRBV16 to TRBJ2-3; D not resolved. The CDR3 consists of 13 residues. Trimming cost V 4 bases and J 4 bases, with 9 bases left between them. Germline V CDR1 and CDR2: KGHSY, FQNENV. The CDR3 reads CASSPARADTQYF. The CDR3 bases are TGTGCCAGCAGCCCTGCAAGGGCAGATACGCAGTATTTT.

The gene calls are TRBV5-1 and TRBJ2-7; 11 nucleotides agree with TRBD2. The germline V gene has CDR1 SGHRS and CDR2 YFSETQ. The CDR3 is 17 residues long. Trimming cost V 4 bases and J 1 base; bases outside gene matches: 10. The DNA for the CDR3 is TGCGCCAGCAGCCCGGAGGGGCTAGCGGGGGGTTCCTACGAGCAGTACTTC. Translation gives CASSPEGLAGGSYEQYF.

This clone has only a few counts. The V call is TRBV11-2, the J call TRBJ2-7, with TRBD2 matching 10 bases. Trimming cost V 9 bases and J 2 bases; bases outside gene matches: 7. The CDR3 runs to 14 residues. Looked up from germline, CDR1 is SGHAT and CDR2 is FQNNGV. CDR3 sequence reads: CASMRLAGAYEQYF. The CDR3 coding sequence is TGTGCCAGTATGAGACTAGCGGGCGCCTACGAGCAGTACTTC.

This chain connects TRBV5-4 to TRBJ1-5; D is unclear. Trimming removed 4 bases from V and 5 bases from J, with 10 bases in between. The CDR3 totals 13 residues. CDR1 and CDR2 (germline): SGHNT, YYREEE (reference sequence). CDR3 bases: TGTGCCAGCAGCCCGGAGGCGGATCAGCCCCAGCATTTT. Protein: CASSPEADQPQHF.

The gene calls are TRBV6-1 and TRBJ2-3, with no clear D. The CDR3 totals 16 residues. The germline CDR1 and CDR2 sequences are MNHNS and SASEGT. The germline V and J ends were trimmed by 1 base and 0 bases, with 11 bases remaining between them. The DNA of the CDR3 is TGTGCCAGCAGTGAAGGACCGTGGGCTAGCACAGATACGCAGTATTTT. The encoded protein is CASSEGPWASTDTQYF.

This clone was counted at least ten times. Other DNA sequences in this sample translate to the same CDR3. The gene calls are TRBV4-3 and TRBJ2-7; D is unresolved. Trimming removed 0 bases at V and 2 bases at J, with 11 bases between. This CDR3 comprises 15 residues. In germline, CDR1 is LGHNA, CDR2 YSLEER. CDR3 loop: CASSQDRAAAYEQYF. In DNA form, the CDR3 reads TGCGCCAGCAGCCAAGATCGCGCTGCGGCCTACGAGCAGTACTTC.

This clone has a single count. The chain couples TRBV6-5 to TRBJ2-2; no clear D. CDR1 is MNHEY and CDR2 is SVGAGI in the germline V gene. This CDR3 contains 15 residues. V was pared by 5 bases and J by 3 bases, with 13 bases between. CDR3 loop: CASSQGWVDTGELFF. Here the CDR3 DNA reads TGTGCCAGCAGTCAAGGGTGGGTGGACACCGGGGAGCTGTTTTTT.

This clone appeared a single time. This chain joins TRBV6-5 and TRBJ1-1, with a weak D call TRBD1 (6 bases). The ends were cut back, 6 bases at V and 7 bases at J, with 12 bases in the middle. CDR3 length: 12 residues. Germline CDR1 is MNHEY and CDR2 is SVGAGI. CDR3 coding DNA: TGTGCCAGCAGCCCCCAGGGGAGTGAAGCTTTCTTT. Residues: CASSPQGSEAFF.

This clone was seen more than once but under ten times. This chain links TRBV10-2 with TRBJ2-7; the match to TRBD1 covers 7 bases. This CDR3 has 13 residues. Losses at the gene ends were 3 bases for V and 7 bases for J; bases not matched to a gene: 6. Germline V lookup: CDR1 WSHSY, CDR2 SAAADI. This chain's CDR3 is CASSEQQGWEQYF. The DNA of the CDR3 is TGCGCCAGCAGTGAACAACAGGGGTGGGAGCAGTACTTC.

In its sample, this clone was seen once. The CDR3 protein is CASSVWTVGETQYF. The DNA for the CDR3 is TGCGCCAGCAGCGTCTGGACGGTTGGCGAGACCCAGTACTTC. The chain carries TRBV5-1 and TRBJ2-5; no clear D. The CDR3 spans 14 residues. Per germline, CDR1 SGHRS and CDR2 YFSETQ. Trimming shortened V by 4 bases and J by 5 bases, and 15 bases separated the two germline ends. The entire variable domain, with the rest obtained from reference TRBV5-1 and TRBJ2-5, is as follows: KAGVTQTPRYLIKTRGQQVTLSCSPISGHRSVSWYQQTPGQGLQFLFEYFSETQRNKGNFPGRFSGRQFSNSRSEMNVSTLELGDSALYLCASSVWTVGETQYFGPGTRLLVL.

This sequence joins TRBV4-1 and TRBJ1-3; the D is unclear. CDR1 MGHRA and CDR2 YSYEKL come from the germline V gene. The CDR3 sequence is 17 residues long. Trimming stripped 2 bases from V and 2 bases from J, with 16 bases between. Here the CDR3 reads CASSQSRALGAGNTIYF. The CDR3 coding sequence is TGCGCCAGCAGCCAATCAAGGGCCCTTGGAGCTGGAAACACCATATATTTT.

DNA for the CDR3: TGTGCCAGTAGAGCCGGACAGGGACCTAGATCCTACGAGCAGTACTTC. This codes for CASRAGQGPRSYEQYF. The V and J genes are TRBV19 and TRBJ2-7, with 8 nucleotides matching TRBD1. This CDR3 is built from 16 residues. In germline, CDR1 is LNHDA, CDR2 SQIVND (reference sequence). V was pared by 6 bases and J by 1 base, with 11 bases of the junction left unmatched.

This clone has just a few counts. The J gene is TRBJ1-1, the V gene TRBV5-6, with 8 bases identical to TRBD1. The CDR3 totals 15 residues. In germline, CDR1 is SGHDT, CDR2 YYEEEE. V lost 5 bases and J lost 3; bases outside the gene matches: 9. CDR3 region: CASSKSGQGYTEAFF. In DNA form, the CDR3 reads TGTGCCAGCAGTAAATCTGGACAGGGCTACACTGAAGCTTTCTTT.

The V call is TRBV2, the J call TRBJ2-5; possible D gene TRBD1, 5 bases. This CDR3 has 13 amino acids. Between the trimmed V and J ends, which lost 5 bases and 3 bases, there was a span of 10 bases. Germline CDR1 is SNHLY and CDR2 is FYNNEI. The CDR3 sequence is CASSRDRKETQYF. For the CDR3, the DNA is TGTGCCAGCAGTCGTGACAGAAAAGAGACCCAGTACTTC.

As regards this clone: The identical CDR3 is also encoded by other nucleotide sequences in the sample. This chain's CDR3 is CASSPPTRDTQYF. CDR3 nucleotide sequence: TGTGCCAGCTCACCACCTACGCGAGATACGCAGTATTTT. The chain has TRBV18 and TRBJ2-3; D is unclear. This CDR3 contains 13 residues. Germline loops: CDR1 KGHSH, CDR2 LQKENI. V shed 0 bases and J shed 5 bases, with 6 bases lying between them. Full variable domain (remainder filled in from reference TRBV18 and TRBJ2-3): NAGVMQNPRHLVRRRGQEARLRCSPMKGHSHVYWYRQLPEEGLKFMVYLQKENIIDESGMPKERFSAEFPKEGPSILRIQQVVRGDSAAYFCASSPPTRDTQYFGPGTRLTVL.

In regard to this clone: This specimen includes other DNA sequences encoding the same CDR3. The chain joins TRBV7-9 to TRBJ2-3; TRBD2 aligns across 9 bases. V dropped 1 base and J dropped 1; count of bases not matched to a gene: 0. Germline lookup yields CDR1 SEHNR and CDR2 FQNEAQ (reference sequence). The CDR3 is made up of 15 amino acids. The CDR3 region is CASSLGLAGTDTQYF. Here the CDR3 DNA reads TGTGCCAGCAGCTTAGGACTAGCGGGCACAGATACGCAGTATTTT.

This clone has a count of ten or more. This chain uses TRBV2 with TRBJ1-1, with D unresolved. The germline V gene encodes CDR1 SNHLY and CDR2 FYNNEI. CDR3 length: 11 amino acids. Trimming stripped 5 bases from V and 6 bases from J, with 7 bases between. The CDR3 region is CASSKVAEAFF. In DNA form, the CDR3 reads TGTGCCAGCAGTAAGGTTGCTGAAGCTTTCTTT.